Listed below are T cell receptor beta chains from one sample, sequenced in a study of blood T cell repertoires in COVID-19. Measured with immunoSEQ multiplex PCR; TCRdb has only the in-frame clones, and not every one. The data contain hundreds of thousands of clones, around nine tenths of them singletons. Sequenced sample: peripheral blood. Receptor source: a woman in her twenties or thirties with COVID-19, enrolled during active disease. Each CDR3 is given with its conserved first and last residue. D genes are given only for firm matches. The listing skips clone size in some rows; elsewhere it reads once, few, many or a size class.

J,D,size,V,CDR3,DNA
TRBJ2-1,-,-,TRBV5-4,CASSAPGLPNEQFF,TGTGCCAGCAGCGCCCCGGGACTTCCTAATGAGCAGTTCTTC
TRBJ2-7,TRBD1,-,TRBV10-3,CAISEGQTGVGEQYF,TGTGCCATCAGTGAGGGGCAGACAGGGGTTGGCGAGCAGTACTTC
TRBJ1-5,-,few,TRBV7-2,CASSLSAGDQPQHF,TGTGCCAGCAGCTTATCGGCAGGGGATCAGCCCCAGCATTTT
TRBJ2-2,TRBD1,-,TRBV10-3,CAVRQGATGELFF,TGTGCCGTAAGACAGGGGGCCACCGGGGAGCTGTTTTTT
TRBJ1-2,-,-,TRBV9,CASSVGGLNYGYTF,TGTGCCAGCAGCGTAGGGGGGCTTAACTATGGCTACACCTTC
TRBJ1-2,-,-,TRBV29-1,CSVEDQNGYTF,TGCAGCGTTGAAGATCAAAATGGCTACACCTTC
TRBJ2-1,TRBD2,-,TRBV4-1,CASSHGGGRGAFGDEQFF,TGCGCCAGCAGCCACGGAGGAGGGCGGGGGGCCTTTGGCGATGAGCAGTTCTTC
TRBJ1-3,-,few,TRBV30,CAWDAGISGNTIYF,TGTGCCTGGGACGCAGGGATCTCCGGAAACACCATATATTTT
TRBJ2-5,TRBD2,-,TRBV11-2,CASTSHGGGNQETQYF,TGTGCCAGCACCTCCCACGGGGGGGGTAACCAAGAGACCCAGTACTTC
TRBJ1-1,-,few,TRBV6-5,CASPFNRVNTEAFF,TGTGCCAGCCCTTTTAACAGGGTGAACACTGAAGCTTTCTTT
TRBJ1-4,-,-,TRBV27,CASSLSSFVNEKLFF,TGTGCCAGCAGTTTATCCTCTTTCGTTAATGAAAAACTGTTTTTT
TRBJ1-2,TRBD1,-,TRBV25-1,CASRLQGYGYTF,TGTGCCAGCAGATTACAGGGGTATGGCTACACCTTC
TRBJ1-2,TRBD1,-,TRBV25-1,CASSEFARDRDGYTF,TGTGCCAGCAGTGAGTTTGCCCGGGACAGGGATGGCTACACCTTC
TRBJ1-2,TRBD1,few,TRBV29-1,CSVTSTGENGYTF,TGCAGCGTGACCTCGACAGGGGAAAACGGCTACACCTTC
TRBJ2-2,-,-,TRBV5-1,CASSLAGRGELFF,TGCGCCAGCAGCTTGGCAGGGCGCGGGGAGCTGTTTTTT
TRBJ1-2,TRBD1,-,TRBV4-2,CASSQVAGTANYGYTF,TGTGCCAGCAGCCAAGTAGCCGGGACAGCTAACTATGGCTACACCTTC
TRBJ1-1,-,-,TRBV30,CATETGRGGNLNTEAFF,TGTGCCACTGAAACAGGGCGGGGGGGGAATTTGAACACTGAAGCTTTCTTT
TRBJ1-2,-,once,TRBV7-2,CASGPRGGRLVRGYTF,TGTGCCAGCGGCCCGCGGGGGGGGCGCCTTGTTCGAGGCTACACCTTC
TRBJ1-1,TRBD1,-,TRBV4-2,CASSQAEGAPSNTEAFF,TGTGCCAGCAGCCAAGCTGAGGGGGCCCCTTCGAACACTGAAGCTTTCTTT
TRBJ2-3,TRBD1,-,TRBV27,CASRKNRGLRTDTQYF,TGTGCCAGCAGAAAGAACAGGGGGCTCAGGACAGATACGCAGTATTTT
TRBJ2-1,TRBD2,once,TRBV9,CASSLSGGAYNEQFF,TGTGCCAGCAGCCTTAGCGGGGGGGCGTACAATGAGCAGTTCTTC
TRBJ2-1,-,-,TRBV27,CASSYASVSEQFF,TGTGCCAGCAGTTACGCTAGTGTGAGTGAGCAGTTCTTC
TRBJ2-3,TRBD2,-,TRBV27,CASSLSWTSGAPSTDTQYF,TGTGCCAGCAGTTTATCCTGGACTAGCGGGGCCCCTAGCACAGATACGCAGTATTTT
TRBJ1-5,-,-,TRBV5-1,CASSPLSGNQPQHF,TGCGCCAGCAGCCCGTTGTCGGGCAATCAGCCCCAGCATTTT
TRBJ2-5,-,-,TRBV11-2,CASSSTRNLGTQYF,TGTGCCAGCAGCTCCACTAGAAACCTCGGGACCCAGTACTTC
TRBJ1-2,TRBD1,-,TRBV7-6,CASSPKPGQGFSNYGYTF,TGTGCCAGCAGCCCGAAACCGGGACAGGGATTCTCTAACTATGGCTACACCTTC
TRBJ1-4,-,-,TRBV11-1,CASSPNRLATNEKLFF,TGTGCCAGCAGCCCGAATAGACTCGCAACTAATGAAAAACTGTTTTTT
TRBJ1-1,TRBD1,-,TRBV7-2,CASSSRQGDLEAFF,TGTGCCAGCAGCTCGAGACAGGGGGATCTGGAAGCTTTCTTT